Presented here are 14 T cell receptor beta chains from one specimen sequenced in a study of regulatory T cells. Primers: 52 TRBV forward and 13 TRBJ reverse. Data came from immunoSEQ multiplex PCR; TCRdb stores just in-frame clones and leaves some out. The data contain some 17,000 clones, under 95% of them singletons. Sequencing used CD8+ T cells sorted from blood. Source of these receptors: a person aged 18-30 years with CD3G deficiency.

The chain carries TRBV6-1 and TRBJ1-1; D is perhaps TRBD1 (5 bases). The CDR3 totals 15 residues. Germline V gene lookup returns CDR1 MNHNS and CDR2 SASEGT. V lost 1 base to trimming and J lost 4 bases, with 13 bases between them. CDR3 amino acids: CASSEDPRVATEAFF. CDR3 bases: TGTGCCAGCAGTGAAGACCCCAGGGTGGCCACTGAAGCTTTCTTT.

The CDR3 loop is CASSPGLGKFTGELFF. DNA of the CDR3: TGTGCCAGTAGTCCGGGACTAGGAAAATTCACCGGGGAGCTGTTTTTT. The V gene is TRBV19, the J gene TRBJ2-2; 8 bases line up with TRBD2. The length of the CDR3 is 16 residues. V lost 5 bases, J lost 4 bases, and 9 bases stayed unmatched. Germline loops: CDR1 LNHDA, CDR2 SQIVND (reference sequence).

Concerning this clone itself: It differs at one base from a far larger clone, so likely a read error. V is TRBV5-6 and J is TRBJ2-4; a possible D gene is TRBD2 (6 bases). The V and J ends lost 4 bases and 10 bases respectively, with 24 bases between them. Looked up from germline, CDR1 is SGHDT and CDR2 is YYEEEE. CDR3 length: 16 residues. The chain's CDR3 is CASSQDQGLPLSIQYF. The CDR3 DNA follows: TGTGCCAGCAGCCAAGATCAGGGACTCCCGCTCTCTATTCAGTACTTC.

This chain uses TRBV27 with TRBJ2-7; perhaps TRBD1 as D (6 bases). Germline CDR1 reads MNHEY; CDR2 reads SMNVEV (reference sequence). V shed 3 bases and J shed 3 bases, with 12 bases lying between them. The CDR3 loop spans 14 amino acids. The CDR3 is CASSFTLDSYEQYF. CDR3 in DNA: TGTGCCAGCAGTTTCACCTTGGACAGCTACGAGCAGTACTTC.

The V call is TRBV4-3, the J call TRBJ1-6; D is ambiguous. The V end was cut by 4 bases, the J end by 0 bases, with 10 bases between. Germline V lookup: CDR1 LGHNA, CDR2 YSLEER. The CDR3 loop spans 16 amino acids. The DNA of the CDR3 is TGCGCCAGCAGCCTGAGGAGTAGCTCCTATAATTCACCCCTCCACTTT. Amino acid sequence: CASSLRSSSYNSPLHF.

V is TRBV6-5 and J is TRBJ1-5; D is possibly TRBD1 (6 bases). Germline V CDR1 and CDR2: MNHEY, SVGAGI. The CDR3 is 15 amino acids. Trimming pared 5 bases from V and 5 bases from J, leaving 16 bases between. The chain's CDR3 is CASSVGGLRDQPQHF. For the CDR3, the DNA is TGTGCCAGCAGTGTGGGGGGGCTAAGGGATCAGCCCCAGCATTTT.

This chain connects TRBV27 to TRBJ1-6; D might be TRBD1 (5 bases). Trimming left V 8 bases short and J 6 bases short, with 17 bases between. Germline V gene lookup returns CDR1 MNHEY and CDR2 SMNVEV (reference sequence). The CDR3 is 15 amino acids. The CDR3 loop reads CASLRPRVPNSPLHF. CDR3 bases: TGTGCCAGCCTTAGGCCCAGGGTACCTAATTCACCCCTCCACTTT.

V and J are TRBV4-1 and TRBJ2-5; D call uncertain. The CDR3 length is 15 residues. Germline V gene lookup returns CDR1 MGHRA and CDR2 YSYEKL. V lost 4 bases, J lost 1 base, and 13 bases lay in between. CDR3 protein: CASSPRSDAQETQYF. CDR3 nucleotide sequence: TGCGCCAGCAGCCCTAGATCGGACGCCCAAGAGACCCAGTACTTC.

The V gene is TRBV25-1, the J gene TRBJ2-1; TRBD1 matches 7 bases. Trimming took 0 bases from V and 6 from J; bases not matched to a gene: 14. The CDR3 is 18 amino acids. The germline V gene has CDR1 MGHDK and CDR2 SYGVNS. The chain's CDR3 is CASSEYYRLTGKGNEQFF. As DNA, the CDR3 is TGTGCCAGCAGTGAATATTATCGCCTGACAGGGAAAGGCAATGAGCAGTTCTTC.

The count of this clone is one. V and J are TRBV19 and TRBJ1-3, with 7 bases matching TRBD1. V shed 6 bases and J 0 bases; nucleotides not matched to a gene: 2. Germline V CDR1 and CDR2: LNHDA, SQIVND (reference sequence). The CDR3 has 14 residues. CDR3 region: CASSQGVSGNTIYF. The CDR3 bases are TGTGCCAGTAGCCAGGGGGTCTCTGGAAACACCATATATTTT.

DNA for the CDR3: TGTGCCAGCAGTCCGCGGGTTTTTGGTCAGCCCCAGCATTTT. Residues: CASSPRVFGQPQHF. This chain connects TRBV28 to TRBJ1-5; D remains unclear. Looked up from germline, CDR1 is MDHEN and CDR2 is SYDVKM. The CDR3 length is 14 residues. V gave up 5 bases and J gave up 6 bases, with 14 bases separating them. Combining the CDR3 with reference TRBV28 and TRBJ1-5 gives the whole variable domain DVKVTQSSRYLVKRTGEKVFLECVQDMDHENMFWYRQDPGLGLRLIYFSYDVKMKEKGDIPEGYSVSREKKERFSLILESASTNQTSMYLCASSPRVFGQPQHFGDGTRLSIL.

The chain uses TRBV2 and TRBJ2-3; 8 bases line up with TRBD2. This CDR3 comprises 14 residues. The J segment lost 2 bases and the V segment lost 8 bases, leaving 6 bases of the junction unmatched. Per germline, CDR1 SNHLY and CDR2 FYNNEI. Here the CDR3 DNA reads TGTGCCAGCGGCGTAGCGGGACCCACAGATACGCAGTATTTT. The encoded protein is CASGVAGPTDTQYF.

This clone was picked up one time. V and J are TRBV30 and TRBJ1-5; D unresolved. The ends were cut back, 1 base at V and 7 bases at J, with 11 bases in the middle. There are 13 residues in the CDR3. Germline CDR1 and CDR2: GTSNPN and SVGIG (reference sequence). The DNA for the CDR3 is TGTGCCTGGAGTGATGTGGGTTCGCAGCCCCAGCATTTT. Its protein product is CAWSDVGSQPQHF.

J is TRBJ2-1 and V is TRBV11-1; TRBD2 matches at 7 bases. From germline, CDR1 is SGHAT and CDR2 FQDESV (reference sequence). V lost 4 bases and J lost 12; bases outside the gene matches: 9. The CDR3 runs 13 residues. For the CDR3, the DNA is TGTGCCAGCAGCTCGAAGTGGGGGGGACGGCAGTTCTTC. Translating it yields CASSSKWGGRQFF.